This T cell receptor beta chain was sequenced for a study of glioma-infiltrating T cells. Study outcomes and limitations: Gliomas, especially low-grade, showed above-expected tissue-blood divergence; non-neoplastic patients showed below.

This clonotype was seen many times. Its antigen remains unknown. Using RNA template, CDR3s of TCR alpha and beta were amplified with iRepertoire arm-PCR. MiXCR, run by TCRdb on the multiplex PCR reads, gives a single entry per CDR3 protein. The sample records about 110,000 distinct CDR3 sequences, 25% to 30% being singletons. The CDR3 length is 15 residues. The V and J ends lost 4 bases and 5 bases respectively, with 18 bases between them. Germline V gives CDR1 WSHSY, CDR2 SAAADI. This rearrangement joins TRBV10-2 to TRBJ2-7; tentatively, D is TRBD1 (5 bases). The source is a human donor with low-grade glioma or glioblastoma, undergoing nonglioma brain surgery, or in good health (not recorded which). The sequencing sample was made of glioma tissue, nonneoplastic brain tissue, or PBMCs (not recorded which). CDR3 residues: CASSVGQATVNEQYF. For the CDR3, the DNA is TGCGCCAGCAGTGTGGGGCAGGCCACCGTCAACGAGCAGTACTTC.